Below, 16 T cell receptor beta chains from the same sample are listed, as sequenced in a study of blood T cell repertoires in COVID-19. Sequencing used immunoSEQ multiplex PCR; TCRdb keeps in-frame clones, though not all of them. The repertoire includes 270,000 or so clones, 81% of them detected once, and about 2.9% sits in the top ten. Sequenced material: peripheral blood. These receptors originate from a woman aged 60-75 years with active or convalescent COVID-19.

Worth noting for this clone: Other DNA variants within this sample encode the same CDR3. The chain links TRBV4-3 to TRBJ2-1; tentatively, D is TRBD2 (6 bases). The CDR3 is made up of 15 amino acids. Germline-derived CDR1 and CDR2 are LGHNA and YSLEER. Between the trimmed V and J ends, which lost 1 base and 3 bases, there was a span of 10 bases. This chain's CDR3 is CASSQGRGGYNEQFF. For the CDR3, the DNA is TGCGCCAGCAGCCAAGGGCGGGGAGGCTACAATGAGCAGTTCTTC.

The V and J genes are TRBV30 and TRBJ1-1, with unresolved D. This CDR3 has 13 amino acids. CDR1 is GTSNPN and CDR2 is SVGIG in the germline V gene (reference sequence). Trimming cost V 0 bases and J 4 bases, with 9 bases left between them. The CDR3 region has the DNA TGTGCCTGGAGTGTTGAGTTGAGCACTGAAGCTTTCTTT. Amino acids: CAWSVELSTEAFF.

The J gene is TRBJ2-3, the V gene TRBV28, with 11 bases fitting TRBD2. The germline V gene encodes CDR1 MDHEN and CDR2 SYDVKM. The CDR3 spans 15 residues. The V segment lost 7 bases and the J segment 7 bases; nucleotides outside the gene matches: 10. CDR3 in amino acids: CASTLLAGELNTQYF. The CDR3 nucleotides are TGTGCCAGCACCTTACTAGCGGGGGAATTGAATACGCAGTATTTT. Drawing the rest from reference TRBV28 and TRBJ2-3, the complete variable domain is DVKVTQSSRYLVKRTGEKVFLECVQDMDHENMFWYRQDPGLGLRLIYFSYDVKMKEKGDIPEGYSVSREKKERFSLILESASTNQTSMYLCASTLLAGELNTQYFGPGTRLTVL.

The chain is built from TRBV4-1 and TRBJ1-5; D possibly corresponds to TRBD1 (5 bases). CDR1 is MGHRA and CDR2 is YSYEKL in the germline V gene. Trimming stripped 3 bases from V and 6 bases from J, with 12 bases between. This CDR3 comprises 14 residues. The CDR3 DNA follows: TGCGCCAGCAGCCACCCGGGGGTATCTCAGCCCCAGCATTTT. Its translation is CASSHPGVSQPQHF.

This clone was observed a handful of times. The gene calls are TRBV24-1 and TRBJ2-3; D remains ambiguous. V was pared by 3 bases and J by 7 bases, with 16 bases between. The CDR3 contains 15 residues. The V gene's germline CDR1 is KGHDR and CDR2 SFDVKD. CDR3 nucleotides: TGTGCCACCAGTGATCCTCTCCGGTCGCCGAATACGCAGTATTTT. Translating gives CATSDPLRSPNTQYF.

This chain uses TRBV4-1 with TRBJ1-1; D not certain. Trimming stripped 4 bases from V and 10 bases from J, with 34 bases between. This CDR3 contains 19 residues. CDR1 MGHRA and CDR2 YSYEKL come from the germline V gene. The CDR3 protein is CASSRTPGILRGQPGVAFF. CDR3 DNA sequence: TGCGCCAGCAGCCGGACCCCCGGGATTCTCCGAGGCCAACCAGGCGTAGCTTTCTTT.

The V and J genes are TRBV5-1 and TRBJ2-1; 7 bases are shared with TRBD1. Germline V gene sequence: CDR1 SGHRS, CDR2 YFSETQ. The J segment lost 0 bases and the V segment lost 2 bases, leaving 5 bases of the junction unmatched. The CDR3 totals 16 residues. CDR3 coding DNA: TGCGCCAGCAGCTTAAAAAACAGGGGCTCCTACAATGAGCAGTTCTTC. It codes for CASSLKNRGSYNEQFF.

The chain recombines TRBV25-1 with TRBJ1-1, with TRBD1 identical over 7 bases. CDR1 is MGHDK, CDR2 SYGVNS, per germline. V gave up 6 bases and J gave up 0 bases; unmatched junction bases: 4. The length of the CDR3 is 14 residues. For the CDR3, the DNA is TGTGCCAGCAGACAGACAGGGATGAACACTGAAGCTTTCTTT. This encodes CASRQTGMNTEAFF.

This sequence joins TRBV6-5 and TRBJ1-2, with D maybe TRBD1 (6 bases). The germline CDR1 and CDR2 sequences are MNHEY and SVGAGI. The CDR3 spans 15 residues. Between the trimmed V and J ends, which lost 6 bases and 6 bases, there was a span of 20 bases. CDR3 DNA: TGTGCCAGCAGCCTGGACAGACCCCCCACAGATGGCTACACCTTC. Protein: CASSLDRPPTDGYTF.

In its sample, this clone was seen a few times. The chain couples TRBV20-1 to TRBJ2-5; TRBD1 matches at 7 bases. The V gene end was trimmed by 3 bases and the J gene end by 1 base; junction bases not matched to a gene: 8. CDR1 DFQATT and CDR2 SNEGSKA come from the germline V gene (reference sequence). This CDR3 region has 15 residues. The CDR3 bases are TGCAGTGCTAGTTTTGAAAGGGACAGCCAAGAGACCCAGTACTTC. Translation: CSASFERDSQETQYF.

The CDR3 nucleotides are TGTGCCAGCTCACCTGTCTCCGAAGGGGTGAGGGAGCAGTACTTC. Amino acid sequence: CASSPVSEGVREQYF. The rearrangement uses TRBV18 and TRBJ2-7; D might be TRBD1 (5 bases). The CDR3 covers 15 residues. From germline, CDR1 is KGHSH and CDR2 LQKENI. V dropped 3 bases and J dropped 7 bases, with 19 bases sitting between them.

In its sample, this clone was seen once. CDR3 sequence: CASSLFSGGPYNEQFF. The CDR3 DNA follows: TGTGCCAGCAGCTTATTCAGCGGGGGCCCCTACAATGAGCAGTTCTTC. The chain recombines TRBV5-4 with TRBJ2-1; 8 nucleotides agree with TRBD2. V was clipped by 2 bases and J by 2 bases; unmatched bases: 6. This CDR3 has 16 residues. Germline values: CDR1 SGHNT, CDR2 YYREEE (reference sequence).

CDR3 nucleotide sequence: TGCGCCAGCAGCCAAGAAGCGATCGACTCCTACGAGCAGTACTTC. Translating it yields CASSQEAIDSYEQYF. The chain has TRBV4-3 and TRBJ2-7; D is ambiguous. V dropped 0 bases and J dropped 0 bases, with 9 bases sitting between them. The CDR3 has 15 residues. CDR1 and CDR2 (germline): LGHNA, YSLEER.

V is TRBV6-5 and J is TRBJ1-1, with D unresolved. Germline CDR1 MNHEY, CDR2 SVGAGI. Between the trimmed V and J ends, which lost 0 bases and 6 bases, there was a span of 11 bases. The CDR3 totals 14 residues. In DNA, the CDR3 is TGTGCCAGCAGTTACTCGATGCCTACGGCTGAAGCTTTCTTT. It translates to CASSYSMPTAEAFF.

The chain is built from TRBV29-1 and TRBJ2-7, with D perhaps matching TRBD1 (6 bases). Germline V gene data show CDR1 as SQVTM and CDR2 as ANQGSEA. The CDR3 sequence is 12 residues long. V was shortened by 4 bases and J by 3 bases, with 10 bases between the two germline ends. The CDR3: CSVAAGDYEQYF. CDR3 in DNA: TGCAGCGTTGCTGCAGGGGACTACGAGCAGTACTTC.

The CDR3 loop is CATSITLDRGWDTEAFF. CDR3 nucleotide sequence: TGTGCCACCAGCATCACCCTCGACAGAGGCTGGGACACTGAAGCTTTCTTT. The rearrangement joins TRBV15 to TRBJ1-1; maybe TRBD1 (5 bases). V shed 4 bases and J shed 3 bases, with 21 bases lying between them. This CDR3 spans 17 amino acids. CDR1 is LNHNV and CDR2 is YYDKDF in the germline V gene (reference sequence).